Detailed here is one T cell receptor (beta chain). What it recognizes is unknown. Assay: immunoSEQ multiplex PCR; the TCRdb copy retains only in-frame clones and omits some. Among some 70,000 clones, 65% to 90% were seen once, and the ten largest hold 0.75%. The cohort excluded patients with autoimmune disease history or systemic immunosuppression. This sample stems from a study of OX40 agonist ivuxolimab in advanced cancers. The study's findings and limits: By week 6 at 0.1 to 3.0 mg/kg, blood CD4+ and CD8+ T cells had expanded clonally. Partial responders at 0.1-3.0 mg/kg showed near-lowest clonal expansion.

The specimen comprised CD4+ or CD8+ T cells sorted from blood, sampled in a trial of the OX40 agonist ivuxolimab. The source of this sequence is an adult with an advanced solid tumor such as melanoma, head and neck, liver or kidney cancer.

CDR3 nucleotide sequence: TGTGCCAGCAGCCACCCTTTTACACGACTCGGCACAGATACGCAGTATTTT. This translates into CASSHPFTRLGTDTQYF. The chain couples TRBV14 to TRBJ2-3; D unclear. The length of the CDR3 is 17 residues. V was pared by 3 bases and J by 1 base, with 17 bases between. Per germline, CDR1 SGHDN and CDR2 FVKESK.